The text below deals with one T cell receptor (beta chain). These data come from a study of blood T cell repertoires in COVID-19. About the research overall: Sites across the United States, Italy and Spain contributed samples from acute and convalescent COVID-19.

Assay used: immunoSEQ multiplex PCR; TCRdb lists only in-frame clones, some missing. The data show about 90,000 clones, around 90% seen once. The CDR3 is 17 amino acids. V was cut by 0 bases and J by 0 bases, with 13 bases left in between. Germline loops: CDR1 SGHRS, CDR2 YFSETQ. Material: peripheral blood. This chain uses TRBV5-1 with TRBJ2-1; D may be TRBD2 (6 bases). This receptor was obtained from a male donor with acute or convalescent COVID-19. In DNA, the CDR3 is TGCGCCAGCAGCTTGGGTGGGGGGATTAGCTCCTACAATGAGCAGTTCTTC. Translated: CASSLGGGISSYNEQFF.